What follows are 22 T cell receptor beta chains derived from one specimen sequenced in a study of T cells in Graves' hyperthyroidism and ophthalmopathy. Template material for amplifying TCR beta CDR3 regions consisted of RNA transcripts. The study used the HTBI primer set for a first-round RT-PCR of the TCR CDR3. TCRdb recomputed calls from the multiplex PCR reads with MiXCR, one row per CDR3 protein. The repertoire holds some 600,000 distinct CDR3 sequences, approximately 13% seen once, with roughly 6.2% in the top ten. Material for sequencing was blood. These receptors originate from a woman younger than 45 with Graves' hyperthyroidism that later progressed to Graves' ophthalmopathy.

The chain recombines TRBV18 with TRBJ2-3, with D tentatively TRBD2 (7 bases). Germline V gene lookup returns CDR1 KGHSH and CDR2 LQKENI. V was trimmed by 3 bases and J by 3 bases, leaving 10 bases between them. This CDR3 contains 14 residues. This CDR3 is CASSPAGATDTQYF. For the CDR3, the DNA is TGTGCCAGCTCACCTGCGGGGGCAACAGATACGCAGTATTTT.

This clonotype has a count of ten or more. Here the CDR3 DNA reads TGCAGCGTTGTATCGGGGATAGGTCAGCCCCAGCATTTT. It is translated as CSVVSGIGQPQHF. J is TRBJ1-5 and V is TRBV29-1; D is undetermined. There are 13 residues in the CDR3. Germline V gene sequence: CDR1 SQVTM, CDR2 ANQGSEA. V was shortened by 4 bases and J by 6 bases, with 13 bases between the two germline ends.

This clonotype showed up just a few times. The CDR3 region has the DNA TGTGCCACGCGCTCAAAGCGGGACACAGATACGCAGTATTTT. It encodes CATRSKRDTDTQYF. V is TRBV24-1 and J is TRBJ2-3; 7 positions match TRBD2. CDR1 KGHDR and CDR2 SFDVKD come from the germline V gene. The junction had 8 bases not matched to a gene; V was cut back by 10 bases and J by 2 bases. This CDR3 is 14 amino acids long.

This clonotype was counted only a few times. This chain uses TRBV30 with TRBJ2-1; D is possibly TRBD2 (7 bases). Trimming took off 2 bases at V and 0 bases at J, with 11 bases between the two ends. Germline values: CDR1 GTSNPN, CDR2 SVGIG (reference sequence). The CDR3 contains 15 residues. The CDR3 DNA sequence: TGTGCCTGGAGTCCCCGGGGGGCCTCCTACAATGAGCAGTTCTTC. Amino acid sequence: CAWSPRGASYNEQFF.

This clonotype showed up many times. The junction and the germline gene differ at one end; a read error may be behind it. The V gene is TRBV19, the J gene TRBJ1-1, with 8 bases that match TRBD1. This CDR3 is 16 amino acids long. Germline-derived CDR1 and CDR2 are LNHDA and SQIVND (reference sequence). DNA of the CDR3: TGTGCCACCGGGGGACATCCGGGACAGGTGAACGCTGAAGCTTTCTTT. This encodes CATGGHPGQVNAEAFF.

This clonotype was observed many times. The V gene is TRBV7-9, the J gene TRBJ2-7, with TRBD1 matching 7 bases. J lost 7 bases, V lost 0 bases, and 9 bases had no gene match. This CDR3 comprises 15 residues. Germline V gene lookup returns CDR1 SEHNR and CDR2 FQNEAQ (reference sequence). The CDR3 sequence: CASSLALQGRGEQYF. CDR3 sequence (DNA): TGTGCCAGCAGCTTAGCCCTACAGGGGCGAGGGGAGCAGTACTTC.

This clonotype was recorded many times. The chain uses TRBV19 and TRBJ2-7; D remains ambiguous. CDR1 and CDR2 from the germline V gene are LNHDA and SQIVND (reference sequence). V gave up 3 bases and J gave up 0 bases, with 15 bases separating them. This CDR3 spans 16 amino acids. The CDR3 loop is CASSISGPPSSYEQYF. The CDR3 region has the DNA TGTGCCAGTAGTATTTCTGGGCCTCCGAGCTCCTACGAGCAGTACTTC.

This clonotype has just a few counts. The chain joins TRBV5-4 to TRBJ2-4; 7 bases align to TRBD1. CDR1 and CDR2 from the germline V gene are SGHNT and YYREEE (reference sequence). The V and J ends lost 4 bases and 1 base, in that order; junction bases with no gene match: 5. The CDR3 loop spans 15 amino acids. CDR3 bases: TGTGCCAGCAGCCCGTCACAGGGGGCCAAAAACATTCAGTACTTC. Translation: CASSPSQGAKNIQYF.

This clonotype was recorded many times. The V and J genes are TRBV7-2 and TRBJ1-1; 7 nucleotides line up with TRBD1. Per germline, CDR1 SGHTA and CDR2 FQGNSA. The trim removed 5 bases at V and 3 bases at J, leaving 15 bases unmatched. The CDR3 spans 17 residues. CDR3 residues: CASSVPLPGGMDTEAFF. CDR3 DNA: TGTGCCAGCAGCGTTCCGTTACCAGGGGGGATGGACACTGAAGCTTTCTTT.

This clonotype was seen once. A much larger clonotype is one base distant, so this may be a read error. The chain combines TRBV4-1 with TRBJ1-1; 7 nucleotides line up with TRBD1. The CDR3 sequence is 15 residues long. CDR1 and CDR2 from the germline V gene are MGHRA and YSYEKL. CDR3 region: CTSSQGGRKNTEAFF. In DNA, the CDR3 is TGCACCAGCAGCCAGGGGGGTAGGAAGAACACTGAAGCTTTCTTT.

The CDR3 region is CASSQRGTKETQYF. CDR3 in DNA: TGTGCCAGCAGCCAACGCGGGACCAAAGAGACCCAGTACTTC. The chain uses TRBV3-1 and TRBJ2-5, with a tentative D call TRBD2 (6 bases). There are 14 residues in the CDR3. Per germline, CDR1 LGHDT and CDR2 YNNKEL (reference sequence). Trimming took 2 bases from V and 3 from J, leaving 10 bases between them.

For this clonotype: It is likely a read error, because the conserved phenylalanine at the end of the CDR3 is missing. The CDR3 DNA follows: TGTGCCATCAGTGTAGGGACGGACATCCCCTACGAGCAGTACCTC. Residues: CAISVGTDIPYEQYL. The V gene is TRBV10-3, the J gene TRBJ2-7; the D gene could be TRBD1 or TRBD2 (5 bases each). From germline, CDR1 is ENHRY and CDR2 SYGVKD. The CDR3 covers 15 residues. V shed 4 bases and J shed 2 bases, with 15 bases lying between them.

The gene calls are TRBV25-1 and TRBJ2-3; 9 nucleotides match TRBD2. Germline loops: CDR1 MGHDK, CDR2 SYGVNS. The CDR3 spans 19 residues. The junction had 22 bases not matched to a gene; V was cut back by 7 bases and J by 5 bases. This chain's CDR3 is CASTPTGGRGAGGLDTQYF. Here the CDR3 DNA reads TGTGCCAGCACGCCCACGGGGGGCCGGGGAGCGGGAGGTCTAGATACGCAGTATTTT.

V usage is TRBV7-3 and J usage is TRBJ2-3, with 7 positions matching TRBD2. V lost 4 bases, J lost 2 bases, and 3 bases stayed unmatched. This CDR3 is built from 14 residues. Germline V gene sequence: CDR1 SGHTA, CDR2 FQGTGA. The CDR3 region has the DNA TGTGCCAGCAGCTCTAGCGGTTTCACAGATACGCAGTATTTT. Encoded protein: CASSSSGFTDTQYF.

This clonotype has ten or more counts. J is TRBJ1-5 and V is TRBV2; D is uncertain. V lost 6 bases and J lost 5, with 11 bases in between. Germline loops: CDR1 SNHLY, CDR2 FYNNEI. The CDR3 loop spans 13 amino acids. CDR3 DNA: TGTGCCAGCAGAGTACGACTCTATCAGCCCCAGCATTTT. Encoded protein: CASRVRLYQPQHF.

The V and J genes are TRBV5-1 and TRBJ1-1; a weak D match, TRBD1 (5 bases). Trimming removed 2 bases at V and 3 bases at J, with 11 bases between. Per germline, CDR1 SGHRS and CDR2 YFSETQ. The CDR3 runs to 14 residues. The CDR3 bases are TGCGCCAGCAGCTTCACAGGAGGGGACACTGAAGCTTTCTTT. This gives the protein CASSFTGGDTEAFF.

This rearrangement joins TRBV9 to TRBJ2-1; D is unresolved. The ends were cut back, 0 bases at V and 8 bases at J, with 12 bases in the middle. Germline values: CDR1 SGDLS, CDR2 YYNGEE. The length of the CDR3 is 14 residues. Written as DNA, the CDR3 is TGTGCCAGCAGCGTAGTGAGCTGGAGCTATGAGCAGTTCTTC. It codes for CASSVVSWSYEQFF.

Many counts were recorded for this clonotype. V is TRBV27 and J is TRBJ1-1, with D maybe TRBD1 (5 bases). V lost 6 bases and J 6 bases, leaving 14 bases between the germline ends. This CDR3 comprises 13 residues. Germline CDR1 reads MNHEY; CDR2 reads SMNVEV (reference sequence). The CDR3 spells CASSTVGAPEAFF. DNA for the CDR3: TGTGCCAGCAGCACGGTCGGGGCGCCTGAAGCTTTCTTT.

This clonotype has ten or more counts. The V gene is TRBV27, the J gene TRBJ2-5; D is undetermined. The CDR3 consists of 16 residues. Deletions cut 3 bases from V and 2 bases from J, with 16 bases between. CDR1 is MNHEY, CDR2 SMNVEV, per germline (reference sequence). CDR3 bases: TGTGCCAGCAGTTTTGGTCTAGTGACACTTCAAGAGACCCAGTACTTC. Its translation is CASSFGLVTLQETQYF.

This clonotype was recorded many times. The chain recombines TRBV6-1 with TRBJ1-1; D unclear. The CDR3 length is 12 residues. Germline loops: CDR1 MNHNS, CDR2 SASEGT. V lost 8 bases and J 0 bases, leaving 7 bases between the germline ends. The CDR3 loop reads CASGRMNTEAFF. CDR3 in DNA: TGTGCCAGCGGACGGATGAACACTGAAGCTTTCTTT.

This clonotype was observed at least ten times. The chain links TRBV3-1 to TRBJ2-2; D gene uncertain. The CDR3 totals 12 residues. Trimming took 1 base from V and 8 from J, leaving 5 bases between them. Germline CDR1 reads LGHDT; CDR2 reads YNNKEL (reference sequence). In nucleotides, the CDR3 is TGTGCCAGCAGCCAAGGGCGAGGGGAGCTGTTTTTT. Residues: CASSQGRGELFF.

This clonotype was picked up many times. The chain joins TRBV5-6 to TRBJ1-1, with 9 bases that match TRBD1. CDR3 size: 14 residues. With 3 bases clipped from V and 4 bases from J, the junction kept 4 bases outside the gene matches. CDR1 and CDR2 (germline): SGHDT, YYEEEE. In DNA form, the CDR3 reads TGTGCCAGCAGCTGGACAGGGGCCGTCACTGAAGCTTTCTTT. Its translation is CASSWTGAVTEAFF. Based on the CDR3 plus reference TRBV5-6 and TRBJ1-1, the full variable domain is DAGVTQSPTHLIKTRGQQVTLRCSPKSGHDTVSWYQQALGQGPQFIFQYYEEEERQRGNFPDRFSGHQFPNYSSELNVNALLLGDSALYLCASSWTGAVTEAFFGQGTRLTVV.